The clone carrying this TCR beta chain was counted many times. The CDR3 consists of 15 residues. The V gene's germline CDR1 is SGHRS and CDR2 YFSETQ. The V end was cut by 1 base, the J end by 2 bases, with 11 bases between. Using unique molecular identifiers, the investigators prepared the TCRbeta library. TCRdb reanalysed the PCR reads using MiXCR and keeps one entry per CDR3 protein. The repertoire holds roughly 120,000 distinct CDR3 sequences, with 10% to 13% as singletons. The data are from a study of T-cell reconstitution after alpha-beta-depleted transplantation in children. Source: PBMCs, taken before TCRalphabeta/CD19-depleted stem cell transplant. This TCR derives from a boy aged 2 to 9 with acute lymphoblastic leukemia, due to receive a stem cell transplant. The chain is built from TRBV5-1 and TRBJ2-3; D unresolved. The CDR3 DNA reads as TGCGCCAGCAGCTTGATTAACTACCACACAGATACGCAGTATTTT. Translated, it gives CASSLINYHTDTQYF.